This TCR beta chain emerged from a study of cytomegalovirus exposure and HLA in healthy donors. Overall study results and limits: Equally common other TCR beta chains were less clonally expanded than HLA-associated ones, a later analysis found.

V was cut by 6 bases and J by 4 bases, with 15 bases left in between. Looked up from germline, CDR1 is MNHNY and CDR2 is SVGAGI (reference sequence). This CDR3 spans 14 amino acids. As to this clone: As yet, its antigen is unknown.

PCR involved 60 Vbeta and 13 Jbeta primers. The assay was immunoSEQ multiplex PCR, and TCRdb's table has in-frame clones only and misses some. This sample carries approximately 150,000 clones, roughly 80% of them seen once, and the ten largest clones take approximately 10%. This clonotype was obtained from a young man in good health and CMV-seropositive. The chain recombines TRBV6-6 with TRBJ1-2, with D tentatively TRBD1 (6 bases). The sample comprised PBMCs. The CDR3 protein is CASRYQGMVYGYTF. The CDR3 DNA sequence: TGTGCCAGCAGATACCAGGGGATGGTCTATGGCTACACCTTC.